Listed here are 15 T cell receptor beta chains from one sample, sequenced in a study of Graves' ophthalmopathy and Graves' hyperthyroidism. CDR3 regions of TCR beta were amplified from RNA transcripts. RT-PCR was first run with HTBI primers, then multiplex PCR in a second round. TCRdb re-derived calls from the multiplex PCR reads in MiXCR, one entry per CDR3 protein. This sample carries roughly 230,000 distinct CDR3 sequences, roughly 21% of them seen once, and the ten largest clones take around 45%. Material for sequencing was peripheral blood. These receptors all come from a woman in her 50s with Graves' ophthalmopathy.

The chain links TRBV29-1 to TRBJ1-1; D call uncertain. V lost 4 bases, J lost 0 bases, and 12 bases lay in between. CDR1 and CDR2 (germline): SQVTM, ANQGSEA. The CDR3 is made up of 14 amino acids. CDR3 in amino acids: CSVVRGSLNTEAFF. The CDR3 coding sequence is TGCAGCGTTGTTAGAGGGAGCTTGAACACTGAAGCTTTCTTT.

This clonotype was counted many times. The rearrangement uses TRBV6-2 or TRBV6-3 and TRBJ2-7; 7 bases line up with TRBD2. This CDR3 region has 13 residues. Germline values: CDR1 MNHEY, CDR2 SVGEGT. Trimming at V came to 7 bases and at J to 3 bases, leaving 6 bases not matched to a gene. The CDR3 DNA sequence: TGTGCCAGCATGGGGCGGGAGAGCTACGAGCAGTACTTC. Protein sequence: CASMGRESYEQYF.

This clonotype was recorded a few times. The chain has TRBV12-3 or TRBV12-4 and TRBJ2-7; 7 positions match TRBD2. J gave up 0 bases and V 3 bases, and 2 bases lay outside the gene matches. The CDR3 totals 14 residues. The CDR3 here is CASSLWTSSYEQYF. The CDR3 nucleotides are TGTGCCAGCAGTTTGTGGACTAGCTCCTACGAGCAGTACTTC.

This clonotype has at least ten counts. This chain joins TRBV6-5 and TRBJ1-1; D unresolved. The V gene lost 7 bases and the J gene lost 5 bases, with 11 bases spanning the gap. The germline V gene encodes CDR1 MNHEY and CDR2 SVGAGI. The CDR3 contains 12 residues. The CDR3 loop reads CASILSWTEAFF. CDR3 bases: TGTGCCAGCATTTTAAGTTGGACTGAAGCTTTCTTT.

This clonotype appeared many times. The chain links TRBV9 to TRBJ2-7; 7 bases map to TRBD2. The CDR3 length is 17 residues. V shed 4 bases and J 3 bases; nucleotides not matched to a gene: 16. Germline assignment: CDR1 SGDLS and CDR2 YYNGEE. This CDR3 is CASSSGVGGPRGYEQYF. In DNA form, the CDR3 reads TGTGCCAGCAGCTCAGGTGTGGGAGGGCCTCGGGGCTACGAGCAGTACTTC.

This clonotype has at least ten counts. At one of its ends the junction is not consistent with the germline gene, which may arise from a read error. V gene TRBV7-9 combines with J gene TRBJ2-7; D is unresolved. The CDR3 has 13 amino acids. The germline CDR1 and CDR2 sequences are SEHNR and FQNEAQ (reference sequence). The CDR3 DNA sequence: TGTGCCAGCAGCCCCACCCAGACACCCCTACTCAACTTC. Translated, it gives CASSPTQTPLLNF.

This clonotype has a count of ten or more. The chain has TRBV10-3 and TRBJ1-2; a possible D gene is TRBD1 (6 bases). V was trimmed by 6 bases and J by 4 bases, leaving 15 bases between them. This CDR3 comprises 14 residues. CDR1 and CDR2 (germline): ENHRY, SYGVKD. The CDR3 sequence is CAIRQDSSFYGYTF. The CDR3 DNA is TGTGCCATCAGACAGGACAGTTCTTTCTATGGCTACACCTTC.

This chain uses TRBV20-1 with TRBJ2-7; D possibly corresponds to TRBD1 (5 bases). This CDR3 has 14 residues. V was shortened by 2 bases and J by 4 bases, with 15 bases between the two germline ends. Germline V CDR1 and CDR2: DFQATT, SNEGSKA (reference sequence). Written as DNA, the CDR3 is TGCAGTGCTAGACGACCAGGGTATCAATACGAGCAGTACTTC. Its protein product is CSARRPGYQYEQYF.

The J gene is TRBJ2-5, the V gene TRBV7-2; 8 bases map to TRBD2. J was trimmed by 1 base and V by 6 bases; bases with no gene match: 10. Germline-derived CDR1 and CDR2 are SGHTA and FQGNSA. The CDR3 loop spans 16 amino acids. Here the CDR3 reads CASSQPRLASQETQYF. DNA for the CDR3: TGTGCCAGCAGTCAACCACGACTAGCGAGCCAAGAGACCCAGTACTTC.

This clonotype appeared many times. The rearrangement links TRBV24-1 to TRBJ2-7; a weak D match, TRBD1 (6 bases). The V gene's germline CDR1 is KGHDR and CDR2 SFDVKD. Trimming took off 4 bases at V and 3 bases at J, with 9 bases between the two ends. The CDR3 has 13 amino acids. The CDR3 spells CATSDNRVYEQYF. CDR3 in DNA: TGTGCCACCAGTGACAACAGGGTCTACGAGCAGTACTTC.

This clonotype was seen at least ten times. The chain recombines TRBV3-1 with TRBJ2-7; TRBD2 might be the D (6 bases). V was cut by 1 base and J by 9 bases, with 10 bases left in between. CDR1 is LGHDT, CDR2 YNNKEL, per germline (reference sequence). There are 12 residues in the CDR3. Written as DNA, the CDR3 is TGTGCCAGCAGCCAAGGGACTATGATGCAGTACTTC. This sequence encodes CASSQGTMMQYF.

A single count supports this clonotype. CDR3 residues: CASSPPPGSGVEAFF. DNA for the CDR3: TGTGCCAGCAGTCCACCACCCGGGTCAGGGGTTGAAGCTTTCTTT. This chain connects TRBV5-5 to TRBJ1-1; D might be TRBD1 (6 bases). Germline CDR1 is SGHKS and CDR2 is YYEKEE (reference sequence). Between the trimmed V and J ends, which lost 5 bases and 7 bases, there was a span of 21 bases. The CDR3 has 15 amino acids. Full variable domain (remainder filled in from reference TRBV5-5 and TRBJ1-1): DAGVTQSPTHLIKTRGQQVTLRCSPISGHKSVSWYQQVLGQGPQFIFQYYEKEERGRGNFPDRFSARQFPNYSSELNVNALLLGDSALYLCASSPPPGSGVEAFFGQGTRLTVV.

Details on this clonotype: A much larger clone differs by one base, so this may be a read error. V and J are TRBV30 and TRBJ2-7; D might be TRBD1 (6 bases). The CDR3 consists of 13 residues. Germline V gene data show CDR1 as GTSNPN and CDR2 as SVGIG (reference sequence). The CDR3 protein is CAWNTGTSYELYF. As DNA, the CDR3 is TGTGCCTGGAATACAGGGACCTCCTACGAGCTGTACTTC.

The chain carries TRBV19 and TRBJ1-2; TRBD1 agrees at 10 bases. The length of the CDR3 is 16 residues. V lost 1 base to trimming and J lost 7 bases; unmatched junction nucleotides: 9. Germline CDR1 is LNHDA and CDR2 is SQIVND (reference sequence). CDR3 in amino acids: CASSIGQGAGGAGYTF. CDR3 bases: TGTGCCAGTAGTATAGGACAGGGGGCCGGAGGAGCTGGCTACACCTTC.

Here the CDR3 reads CASSEAGVADTQYF. The CDR3 bases are TGTGCCAGCAGTGAAGCGGGAGTCGCAGATACGCAGTATTTT. The rearrangement uses TRBV6-1 and TRBJ2-3; TRBD2 might be the D (5 bases). V was shortened by 0 bases and J by 4 bases, with 8 bases between the two germline ends. The germline gives CDR1 MNHNS, CDR2 SASEGT. The CDR3 is made up of 14 amino acids.